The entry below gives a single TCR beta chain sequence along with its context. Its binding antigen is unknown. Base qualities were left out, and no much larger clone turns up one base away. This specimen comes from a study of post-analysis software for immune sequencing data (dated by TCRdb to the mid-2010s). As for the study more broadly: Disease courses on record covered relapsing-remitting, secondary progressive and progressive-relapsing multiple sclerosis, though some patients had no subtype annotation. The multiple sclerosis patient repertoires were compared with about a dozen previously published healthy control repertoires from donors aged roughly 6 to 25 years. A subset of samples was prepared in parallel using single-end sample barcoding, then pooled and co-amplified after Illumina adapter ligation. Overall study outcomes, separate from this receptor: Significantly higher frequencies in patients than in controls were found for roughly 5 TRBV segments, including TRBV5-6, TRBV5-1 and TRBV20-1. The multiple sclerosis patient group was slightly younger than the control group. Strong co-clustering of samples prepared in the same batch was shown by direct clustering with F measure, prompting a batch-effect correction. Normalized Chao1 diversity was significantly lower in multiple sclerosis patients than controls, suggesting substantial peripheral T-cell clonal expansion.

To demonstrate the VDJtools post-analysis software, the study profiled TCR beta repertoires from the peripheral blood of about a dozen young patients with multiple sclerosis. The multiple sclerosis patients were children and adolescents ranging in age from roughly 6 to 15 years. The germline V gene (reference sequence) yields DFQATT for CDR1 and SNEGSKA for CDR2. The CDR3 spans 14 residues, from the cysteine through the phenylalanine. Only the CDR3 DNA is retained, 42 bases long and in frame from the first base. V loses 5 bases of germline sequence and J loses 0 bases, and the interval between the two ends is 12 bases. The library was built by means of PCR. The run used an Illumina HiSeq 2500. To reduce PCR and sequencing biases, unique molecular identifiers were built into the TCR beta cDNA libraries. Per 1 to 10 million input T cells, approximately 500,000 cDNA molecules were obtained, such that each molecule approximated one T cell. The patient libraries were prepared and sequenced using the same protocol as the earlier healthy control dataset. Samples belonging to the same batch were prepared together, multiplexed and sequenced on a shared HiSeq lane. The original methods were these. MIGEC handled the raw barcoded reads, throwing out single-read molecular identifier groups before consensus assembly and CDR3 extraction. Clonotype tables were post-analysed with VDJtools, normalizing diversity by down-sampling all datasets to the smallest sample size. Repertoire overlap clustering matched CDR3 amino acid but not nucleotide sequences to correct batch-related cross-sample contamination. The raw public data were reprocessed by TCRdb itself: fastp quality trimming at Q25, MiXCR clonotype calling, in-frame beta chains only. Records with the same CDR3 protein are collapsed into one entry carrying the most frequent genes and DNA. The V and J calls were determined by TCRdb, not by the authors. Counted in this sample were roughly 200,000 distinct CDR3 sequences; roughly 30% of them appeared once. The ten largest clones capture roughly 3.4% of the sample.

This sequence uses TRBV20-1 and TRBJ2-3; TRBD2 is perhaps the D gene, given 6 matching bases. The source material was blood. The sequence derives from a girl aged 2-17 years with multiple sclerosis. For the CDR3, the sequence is CSALWRASTDTQYF. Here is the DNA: TGCAGTGCTCTTTGGAGGGCTAGCACAGATACGCAGTATTTT.